This T cell receptor (beta chain) is from a study of T and B cells in COVID-19 patients (dated by TCRdb to the early 2020s). At the level of the whole study: In this study, adaptive immunity was profiled in COVID-19 patients who either had active infection or had recovered, using TRB and IGH repertoire sequencing of peripheral blood. A recovered cohort comprised about 19 patients contributing about 22 samples, mostly after mild to moderate COVID-19 managed as outpatients. A median age of approximately 32 years was recorded in the recovered cohort versus roughly 67 years in the active-infection cohort. Critical illness requiring mechanical ventilation or ECMO was present in about 60% of the 20 patients in the active-infection cohort. Comorbidities linked to unfavorable COVID-19 outcome were present in most of the 20 patients in the active-infection cohort. Over 7 million TCR sequences were analysed from a TCR and BCR sequence repository that comprised 30 to 40 patients and roughly 73 time points. Two patients belonged to both the recovered and active cohorts because samples were available from active disease and after recovery. An age-matched reference group of fewer than 45 healthy donors negative for COVID-19 antibodies was used as the comparison for repertoire analyses. Up to roughly 10 follow-up blood samples were collected per patient, with some samples spanning different disease stages in the same individual. Study-wide conclusions, independent of this receptor: Specific T cell subsets (CD4+/Treg/CD8+) and sorted SARS-CoV-2-responsive or tetramer+ T cells had not yet been sequenced, with those experiments still ongoing. Few blood samples were available from mildly ill patients while symptoms were present, and early samples from severe cases were likewise scarce. Prospective validation of the reported TCR clusters was stated to be required before clinical use. During active COVID-19 the TRB repertoires were highly clonal, but at recovery diversity and richness rose above the levels seen in healthy donors. The cohort was judged too small for assessing how HLA contributes to COVID-19 susceptibility or severity. Patients with COVID-19 were reported to show strongly skewed TRBV/TRBJ gene usage. A total of fewer than 3,000 TCR clusters were exclusive to the recovered cohort, and about 31 of those clusters were low-pGen clusters.

Note on this clonotype: Its cognate antigen has yet to be identified. The record has no base qualities; no much larger clone is one base away.

Genomic DNA extracted from blood, in amounts of about 220-500 ng, served as the starting material for amplifying TRB repertoires. Counted from cysteine to phenylalanine, this CDR3 has 12 amino acids. Just the 36-base CDR3 DNA is kept, in frame starting at base 1. Between the V and J ends, shortened by 5 bases and 10 bases respectively, the junction contains 12 bases. From the germline V gene, CDR1 is SGHAT and CDR2 is FQNNGV. Sequencer: Illumina MiSeq. Multiplex PCR with BIOMED2 TRB-A/B primer pools was used to amplify the TRB rearrangements. Illumina-compatible adapters and 7-nucleotide sample barcodes were added to the amplicons in two consecutive PCRs. All library PCRs used Phusion HS II polymerase. The amplicons were purified from gel with the NucleoSpin Gel and PCR Clean-up kit, measured on Qubit, and combined at around 4.2 nM. Amplicon pool quality was checked on an Agilent 2100 Bioanalyzer before Illumina next-generation sequencing. From the authors' description of their analysis: Annotation of TRB rearrangements was performed with MiXCR 3.0.8 using the default MiXCR reference library. Non-productive reads and sequences with fewer than 2 reads were removed, and each unique CDR3 nucleotide sequence was counted as one clone. Clonality, diversity, richness and V-J gene usage were computed in R 3.5.1. GLIPH2 was used for TCR clustering by CDR3 similarity, and generation probabilities were calculated by OLGA. Only GLIPH2 clusters containing at least four unique TCR clonotypes present in at least three individuals were kept. TCRdb reprocessing: public reads trimmed at Q25 with fastp, clones called with MiXCR, in-frame beta chains kept. Every distinct CDR3 protein forms one entry, paired with its most common genes and DNA. TCRdb's processing, not the authors', yielded these V and J calls. For this sample the table gives more than 20,000 distinct CDR3 sequences, of which about 31% were detected only once. The top ten clonotypes cover 1.5% to 2% of the sample.

The rearranged chain carries TRBV11-2 and TRBJ2-1; the D segment cannot be called with confidence. The source is a human donor who had recovered from COVID-19. Sample: blood. The CDR3 protein is CASSDLVMEQFF. The DNA reads as follows: TGTGCCAGCAGCGATCTAGTAATGGAGCAGTTCTTC.